The source of this T cell receptor beta chain is a study of tumor-infiltrating lymphocytes in localized non-small cell lung cancer. Study in general: Several tumor histologies, both smoking statuses, and some post-neoadjuvant chemotherapy samples were included.

Clones were sequenced by immunoSEQ multiplex PCR, and TCRdb holds only the in-frame ones, with some missing. The sample has under 15,000 clones; 85% to 90% are singletons. The CDR3 runs 15 residues. The germline gives CDR1 SGHRS, CDR2 YFSETQ. J was trimmed by 4 bases and V by 5 bases; bases with no gene match: 7. The chain uses TRBV5-1 and TRBJ2-2; 8 bases line up with TRBD2. The sequence came from a human donor with non-small cell lung cancer. The sequenced sample was lung tumor tissue. This chain's CDR3 is CASSPTSASTGELFF. The CDR3 DNA is TGCGCCAGCAGTCCGACTAGCGCCAGCACCGGGGAGCTGTTTTTT.